The 17 T cell receptor beta chains below come from one sample, sequenced in a study of CD8+ T cells in alopecia areata. The treatment was: oral pan-JAK inhibitor, 5-10 mg twice daily. Extraction of RNA preceded its reverse transcription into cDNA, which served as the sequencing template. Sequencing used immunoSEQ multiplex PCR; TCRdb keeps in-frame clones, though not all of them. The sample yields 70,000 or so clones, around 30% seen once. Sequencing was performed on CD8+ T cells sorted from blood, taken at week 4, from a patient treated with tofacitinib. These receptor sequences come from a human donor with alopecia areata.

With regard to this clone: This sample also contains other DNA sequences that code for the same CDR3. The chain links TRBV27 to TRBJ2-1; D unresolved. The CDR3 runs to 14 residues. Trimming took 3 bases from V and 3 from J, leaving 9 bases between them. The V gene's germline CDR1 is MNHEY and CDR2 SMNVEV (reference sequence). CDR3 sequence: CASSLSGHYNEQFF. CDR3 sequence (DNA): TGTGCCAGCAGTTTGTCAGGTCACTACAATGAGCAGTTCTTC.

This clone occurred a few times. CDR3 loop: CAWSSPSRSYNEQFF. The DNA of the CDR3 is TGTGCCTGGAGTTCCCCATCCCGCTCCTACAATGAGCAGTTCTTC. The V call is TRBV30, the J call TRBJ2-1; D is undetermined. Deletions cut 2 bases from V and 0 bases from J, with 11 bases between. This CDR3 has 15 residues. CDR1 GTSNPN and CDR2 SVGIG come from the germline V gene (reference sequence).

The chain has TRBV29-1 and TRBJ2-1; no definite D call. The CDR3 consists of 12 residues. Trimming took off 4 bases at V and 4 bases at J, with 8 bases between the two ends. Germline V gives CDR1 SQVTM, CDR2 ANQGSEA. The CDR3 here is CSVVFQYNEQFF. The CDR3 DNA reads TGCAGCGTTGTCTTCCAGTACAATGAGCAGTTCTTC.

V usage is TRBV4-1 and J usage is TRBJ2-1, with 10 bases aligning to TRBD2. The CDR3 has 19 amino acids. Germline V gives CDR1 MGHRA, CDR2 YSYEKL. Trimming cost V 4 bases and J 7 bases; bases outside gene matches: 19. The CDR3: CASSLRLMELAGMINEQFF. In DNA form, the CDR3 reads TGCGCCAGCAGCCTCCGACTAATGGAACTAGCGGGAATGATAAATGAGCAGTTCTTC.

This clone showed up just a few times. The chain combines TRBV19 with TRBJ2-6; tentative D call: TRBD2 (6 bases). Germline V CDR1 and CDR2: LNHDA, SQIVND (reference sequence). The CDR3 runs to 18 residues. Trimming pared 3 bases from V and 0 bases from J, leaving 15 bases between. The CDR3 spells CASSIMVGSFSGANVLTF. DNA of the CDR3: TGTGCCAGTAGTATCATGGTCGGGAGTTTCTCTGGGGCCAACGTCCTGACTTTC.

The genes are TRBV27 and TRBJ2-5; no clear D. The CDR3 extends over 14 amino acids. The germline V and J ends were trimmed by 2 bases and 5 bases, with 12 bases remaining between them. Germline V gene lookup returns CDR1 MNHEY and CDR2 SMNVEV (reference sequence). The CDR3 loop reads CASSLIPGGETQYF. For the CDR3, the DNA is TGTGCCAGCAGTTTAATCCCGGGTGGGGAGACCCAGTACTTC.

V usage is TRBV30 and J usage is TRBJ2-5, with TRBD1 matching over 11 bases. The length of the CDR3 is 13 residues. In germline, CDR1 is GTSNPN, CDR2 SVGIG (reference sequence). The ends lost 8 bases at V and 6 bases at J; junction bases unmatched: 8. The CDR3: CAAMDRGPKTQYF. The CDR3 nucleotides are TGTGCCGCCATGGACAGGGGGCCGAAGACCCAGTACTTC.

This chain uses TRBV5-1 with TRBJ2-7; 12 nucleotides agree with TRBD1. CDR1 and CDR2 (germline): SGHRS, YFSETQ. J gave up 6 bases and V 4 bases, and 5 bases lay outside the gene matches. The CDR3 totals 14 residues. The CDR3 loop is CASSPGTGGSEQYF. The CDR3 nucleotides are TGCGCCAGCAGCCCCGGGACAGGGGGCTCCGAGCAGTACTTC.

V gene TRBV5-1 combines with J gene TRBJ2-1; D call uncertain. V lost 1 base to trimming and J lost 2 bases, with 4 bases between them. Germline values: CDR1 SGHRS, CDR2 YFSETQ. The CDR3 contains 13 residues. DNA for the CDR3: TGCGCCAGCAGCTTGACTACCTACAATGAGCAGTTCTTC. It yields the protein CASSLTTYNEQFF.

This clone appeared a few times. This chain joins TRBV29-1 and TRBJ2-5; D tentatively fits TRBD1 or TRBD2 (5 bases each). This CDR3 spans 12 amino acids. Per the germline V gene, CDR1 is SQVTM and CDR2 is ANQGSEA. Deletions cut 8 bases from V and 1 base from J, with 11 bases between. CDR3 bases: TGCAGCATGGGACGTCCCCAAGAGACCCAGTACTTC. This sequence encodes CSMGRPQETQYF.

The rearrangement links TRBV29-1 to TRBJ2-3; a possible D gene is TRBD1 (6 bases). Per germline, CDR1 SQVTM and CDR2 ANQGSEA. V was clipped by 8 bases and J by 4 bases, with 13 bases between them. CDR3 length: 12 residues. CDR3 residues: CSPVAGADTQYF. The CDR3 nucleotides read TGCAGCCCTGTGGCAGGGGCAGATACGCAGTATTTT.

The J gene is TRBJ2-7, the V gene TRBV11-2; no firm D call. V lost 1 base to trimming and J lost 2 bases, with 9 bases between them. Per germline, CDR1 SGHAT and CDR2 FQNNGV. The CDR3 covers 14 residues. CDR3 residues: CASSLAGQPYEQYF. The CDR3 DNA reads as TGTGCCAGCAGCTTAGCTGGCCAGCCCTACGAGCAGTACTTC.

This clone appeared once. This rearrangement joins TRBV29-1 to TRBJ2-1; TRBD2 aligns across 12 bases. The CDR3 loop spans 14 amino acids. The V segment lost 5 bases and the J segment 5 bases; nucleotides outside the gene matches: 4. Germline V gene sequence: CDR1 SQVTM, CDR2 ANQGSEA. The CDR3 DNA reads as TGCAGCGTTTTAGGACTAGCGGGGAACAATGAGCAGTTCTTC. Amino acids: CSVLGLAGNNEQFF.

The V call is TRBV5-1, the J call TRBJ1-1; D call uncertain. The CDR3 spans 13 residues. V was cut by 4 bases and J by 6 bases, with 13 bases left in between. Germline CDR1 is SGHRS and CDR2 is YFSETQ. DNA of the CDR3: TGCGCCAGCAGCCATCAGGACGTCGCTGAAGCTTTCTTT. Translation gives CASSHQDVAEAFF.

This chain uses TRBV30 with TRBJ1-1, with D possibly TRBD1 on 5 matching bases. V was trimmed by 8 bases and J by 1 base, leaving 14 bases between them. Germline V gives CDR1 GTSNPN, CDR2 SVGIG (reference sequence). This CDR3 comprises 13 residues. DNA for the CDR3: TGTGCCCACCGTGTAGGGGCGAACACTGAAGCTTTCTTT. Encoded protein: CAHRVGANTEAFF.

This rearrangement joins TRBV10-3 to TRBJ2-3, with 7 nucleotides matching TRBD1. The CDR3 extends over 15 amino acids. V gave up 6 bases and J gave up 0 bases; unmatched junction bases: 6. Looked up from germline, CDR1 is ENHRY and CDR2 is SYGVKD. The CDR3 sequence is CAISLGTVSTDTQYF. In DNA, the CDR3 is TGTGCCATCAGCCTCGGGACAGTGAGCACAGATACGCAGTATTTT.

The chain carries TRBV11-2 and TRBJ2-1; 7 nucleotides agree with TRBD2. Trimming at V came to 1 base and at J to 15 bases, leaving 6 bases not matched to a gene. This CDR3 spans 12 amino acids. Germline V CDR1 and CDR2: SGHAT, FQNNGV. CDR3 coding DNA: TGTGCCAGCAGCTTAGGCAGGGAGGGCCGGTTCTTC. Translation gives CASSLGREGRFF.